Only a few counts were recorded for the clone carrying this T cell receptor (beta chain). No antigen is known for it. V was shortened by 3 bases and J by 7 bases, with 13 bases between the two germline ends. The CDR3 loop spans 13 amino acids. Germline CDR1 reads LNHDA; CDR2 reads SQIVND (reference sequence). This entry belongs to a study of T cell responses to AZD1222 COVID-19 vaccine. Findings and caveats of the study: Donors were chiefly white British, with a greater number of females, and clonal diversity was perhaps underestimated. The breadth and depth of Spike-specific TCRs increased once two AZD1222 doses had been given.

Generated by immunoSEQ multiplex PCR, the TCRdb table keeps only in-frame clones and is missing some. The table has about 180,000 clones, more than 75% seen once. V is TRBV19 and J is TRBJ2-7; D gene uncertain. The sequence was obtained from an adult who received the AZD1222 COVID-19 vaccine. The sample was peripheral blood, taken 28 days after the second AZD1222 dose. CDR3: CASSMRQAGEQYF. The DNA for the CDR3 is TGTGCCAGTAGTATGCGGCAGGCTGGGGAGCAGTACTTC.